The clone carrying this TCR beta chain was observed many times. In the original workflow: Amplification from reference gene primers served as the basis for estimated nucleated cell counts. Only in-frame clones appear in the TCRdb table, and some are missing; sequencing was by immunoSEQ multiplex PCR. The DNA gave D and trimming, while V, J and clone size come from that table. The sample carries under 300,000 clones, roughly 89% recorded once. Between the trimmed V and J ends, which lost 2 bases and 0 bases, there was a span of 8 bases. The CDR3 totals 14 residues. Germline V gene lookup returns CDR1 MNHEY and CDR2 SVGEGT. Patients from Seattle were sampled longitudinally, starting during active infection. The data are from a study of blood T cell repertoires in COVID-19. Turning to the study itself: Samples representing acute and convalescent COVID-19 were sourced from the United States, Italy and Spain. The analysed material was cDNA or gDNA that came from T cells, B-cell-depleted T cells, or PBMCs.

The TCR comes from a woman aged 55-69 years with COVID-19, enrolled during active disease. The sequenced material came from peripheral blood. The chain employs TRBV6-2 or TRBV6-3 and TRBJ2-7; D not resolved. Here the CDR3 reads CASSYATASYEQYF. DNA of the CDR3: TGTGCCAGCAGTTACGCAACAGCCTCCTACGAGCAGTACTTC.